This paragraph reports one T cell receptor beta chain. This clone was recorded only once. Its cognate antigen has yet to be identified. No much larger clonotype is one base removed from it; base qualities were not supplied. Its CDR3 holds 14 amino acids, cysteine through phenylalanine. Only CDR3 DNA remains: 42 bases, in frame from the first base. V gives up 5 bases and J gives up 0 bases, and the segment between their germline ends measures 11 bases. CDR1 and CDR2 are read off the germline V gene as MDHEN and SYDVKM. The record originates from a study of cytomegalovirus exposure and HLA in healthy donors (dated by TCRdb to about 2017). Study-level background: In an earlier analysis of roughly 590 of the donors, 276 Gb of sequence data and some 100 million unique TCR beta sequences from about 190 million T cells were reported. A later genetic analysis used genome-wide SNP genotypes for about three fifths of the 666 donors, treating that subset as a discovery cohort. Across approximately 400 genotyped donors of the cohort, an average of roughly 250,000 unique TCR beta nucleotide sequences per donor were sequenced, and roughly 20% of those sequences were non-productive. Every discovery cohort repertoire had been produced on one sequencing platform. Because of strong linkage in the cohort, 4 to 6 DR-DQ haplotypes were treated as single units for association and clustering. The study was designed to test whether signatures of past pathogen exposure could be identified by cataloging public T cell receptors. In the later analysis, no new phenotypic data were used to find candidate immune exposures; instead, reliance was placed on TCR beta sequences and their occurrence across donors. HLA typing covered class I and class II loci at four-digit resolution. A later analysis re-analyzed previously published TCR beta repertoires from several hundred donors and added high-resolution HLA genotyping to study TCR occurrence patterns. Among the roughly 410 genotyped donors, more than 70% belonged to the genetic ancestry cluster associated with self-reported Caucasian donors. Along with the approximately 620-subject first cohort, a separate validation cohort of over 90 different subjects was used. Typing coverage differed by locus: A, B, C, DRB1 and DQB1 were typed in about 629-640 donors, DQA1 in 500 to 550, DPA1 in nearly 610, and DPB1 in 450 to 490. An earlier analysis of roughly 580 of the donors used high-throughput TCR beta sequencing to judge whether each TCR beta V gene segment behaved as functional or pseudogenic. Donor age, sex, ethnicity and CMV serostatus were compiled together with the repertoire data. To predict cytomegalovirus infection status, the study brought together high-throughput TCR immunosequencing, statistical association of individual TCRs with disease status, and machine learning. The study used immunosequencing to profile the T cell repertoires of approximately 690 subjects and linked those repertoires to cytomegalovirus serostatus. Roughly 300 gigabases of sequencing data and tens of millions of unique TCR sequences were included in an early release covering over 600 HLA-typed donors. Study-wide conclusions, independent of this receptor: Assigning TCR associations to individual alleles was difficult when HLA alleles, especially DR and DQ, strongly co-occurred. The cohort was sequenced for TCR beta chains only, and without alpha or paired-chain data the features that could be detected were limited. Most TCR sequences were seen in very few donors, while some public TCRs were found in many individuals. V-gene and J-gene trimming of TCR beta chains was associated with a missense DCLRE1C variant in a later genetic analysis, and the association was replicated in an independent cohort. In an earlier analysis of some 540 of the donors, most TCR beta V segments appeared in productive rearrangements about 87% or about 30% of the time, broadly matching IMGT annotations. In a later analysis, the rate of TCR association differed among HLA loci, with DRB1 alleles having the most associated TCRs and HLA-C alleles having the fewest. According to a later analysis, most CMV-associated TCR beta chains appeared to be HLA-restricted, and the HLA associations seemed to be driven largely by CMV exposure. Some 16 rarely observed V segments, including chromosome 9 orphons, were excluded from the earlier analysis of about 610 of the donors because counts were too low. Because some donors lacked HLA typing at each locus, the association tests relied only on the typed subset. Some IMGT-functional V segments, including TRBV6-2 and TRBV6-3, could not be told apart with the 87-base-pair reads, so those segments were excluded. A further reported finding was that TCR beta sequences accurately predicted the HLA-A and HLA-B alleles for most subjects in the first cohort. Correlated functional status among segregating V segments might be attributable to linkage disequilibrium, but an unknown experimental factor could not be ruled out. The classifier was reported to diagnose cytomegalovirus status with high specificity and sensitivity in both the original cohort and the validation cohort. A total of 150 or so TCR beta chains were listed by the study as associated with cytomegalovirus. According to a later analysis, parvovirus B19, influenza, CMV and Epstein-Barr virus appeared linked to several top co-occurrence clusters. A later analysis found that HLA-associated TCR beta chains were more clonally expanded and had lower generation probabilities than equally common non-associated chains. The only immune exposure information available for the cohort was CMV serostatus. A group of highly shared sequence variants was considered likely to be a technical artifact of the sequencing pipeline. Specific HLA alleles were associated with 15,000 to 20,000 TCR beta sequences at a false discovery rate of 0.05 in a later analysis. Three of the identified cytomegalovirus-associated TCR beta chains were confirmed in vitro to be specific for cytomegalovirus antigens. According to the authors, the approach could potentially be generalized to other disease states and immunological phenotypes. In a later genetic analysis, fewer N-insertions in productive TCRs were reported among donors in an Asian-associated ancestry cluster than the approximately 670-donor mean. Sequencing depth was assumed to be roughly uniform across donors in the presence/absence analyses, though that assumption may not hold.

Library method: the immunoSEQ multiplex PCR assay. For the multiplex PCR, a mixture combining 60 forward primers for TCR Vbeta segments and 13 reverse primers for TCR Jbeta segments was used. A multiplex PCR assay on genomic DNA amplified the CDR3 region of rearranged TCR beta genes. The amplified TCR beta libraries were sequenced on the Illumina HiSeq System as 87-base-pair reads. As for the authors' bioinformatics: A later analysis counted about 80 million unique TCR beta chains across the 650 to 800 repertoires, and 9.5 million to 11 million of these chains were shared by at least two donors. A nearest-neighbor algorithm error-corrected the raw reads and collapsed the reads into unique sequences, merging closely related sequences to remove PCR and sequencing errors. V, D and J gene segments were assigned by aligning CDR3 sequences to IMGT reference sequences. For a sequence to be retained, a match of at least six nucleotides to both a V gene segment and a J gene segment was required. Rearrangements were classified as productive when the CDR3 lacked stop codons and remained in frame with V and J, and all other rearrangements were classified as non-productive. CDR3 was defined by IMGT convention, running from the second conserved V-encoded cysteine to the conserved J-encoded phenylalanine. The earlier analysis of about 620 of the donors excluded sequences that lacked an unambiguous match to a single V gene segment. An earlier analysis of fewer than 750 of the donors classified V segments as functional when productive rearrangements were above 56.7% and as segregating when the standard deviation between donors was above 5%. A statistical classification framework was built to diagnose cytomegalovirus status from the catalog of TCR beta chain sequences. In a later analysis, TCR nucleotide sequences were compared against IMGT/GENE-DB human TR gene sequences so that V and J genes could be assigned. The TCRdist pipeline was used in a later analysis to assign CDR3 sequences and most-parsimonious VDJ recombination scenarios. In a later analysis, each TCR beta chain was defined by its CDR3 amino acid sequence together with its V-gene family, and reads without a unique V-gene family were excluded. A later analysis removed several hundred highly shared, low-generation-probability nucleotide sequences to deal with suspected cross-contamination and a sequencing artifact. In a later analysis, a clonal expansion index for each public chain was calculated from normalized within-repertoire ranks of inferred template counts. In a later analysis, generation probabilities were computed using a VDJ recombination model fitted to out-of-frame rearrangements, and the results were checked against IGoR. A later analysis scored TCR-TCR, TCR-HLA and TCR-CMV co-occurrence with hypergeometric tests, applying a repertoire-size bias correction to TCR pairs. To estimate false discovery rates, a later analysis permuted the HLA or CMV assignments 20 times. In a later analysis, co-occurring TCRs were grouped with DBSCAN, and TCRdist sequence similarity was added when clustering was performed within HLA-allele-positive subsets. Repertoires with fewer than 30,000 or more than 120,000 public chains were left out of co-occurrence clustering, as were four to six repertoires with anomalous nucleotide sharing. Held by TCRdb, this immuneACCESS table contains in-frame sequences only and omits some clones. Under half of the omission traces to an unresolved V gene where checked; the cause of the rest is unknown. That table supplies the V and J calls and clone size; D and trimming were determined from the DNA. The sample includes under 130,000 clones, with around 72% observed a single time. Of the sample, approximately 2% falls within the top ten clones.

The cohort consisted of fewer than 700 healthy bone marrow donors. Cohort members were all nominally healthy when sampled, although unrecorded immune exposures were likely present. The donor tested CMV seronegative, placing the donor among the 352 seronegative members of the cohort. A peripheral blood sample was provided by each donor, and peripheral blood mononuclear cells were used for TCR beta sequencing. Genomic DNA extraction from the blood cell samples was performed with the Qiagen DNeasy Blood Extraction Kit. The sample was PBMCs. The chain is made from TRBV28 and TRBJ2-7, with a tentative D gene TRBD1 over 5 matching bases. The sequence was collected from a man younger than 40 in good health and CMV-seronegative. CDR3 protein: CASSLQGSSYEQYF. The DNA sequence is given as TGTGCCAGCAGTCTCCAGGGTAGCTCCTACGAGCAGTACTTC.